This TCR beta chain was sequenced for a study of vaccination and CD4 T cells after COVID-19. Study findings and constraints: Median counts of SARS-CoV-2-reactive clonotypes increased from around 21 to 38; this difference was not significant.

Scientists ran DNA taken from cultured CD4+ T cells through the Oncomine TCR Beta short-read assay for sequencing. MiXCR was run by TCRdb on the PCR reads, yielding one entry per CDR3 protein. The sample lists some 16,000 distinct CDR3 sequences, 30% to 35% occurring once. In the case of this clonotype: What it recognizes is unknown.

Germline V gene data show CDR1 as MNHEY and CDR2 as SMNVEV (reference sequence). V lost 4 bases and J lost 1, with 8 bases in between. CDR3 length equals 15 residues. Treatment here: roughly 10-day PBMC culture with coronavirus spike peptide pools or control peptides (ViraFEST assay). ViraFEST stimulated the growth of antigen-specific T cells using peptide pools and subsequently profiled their TCRs by sequencing. Every positive PCR date fell between March and December 2020, earlier than the US Alpha, Beta and Delta variants. On days 3 and 7, half the medium was swapped for fresh IL-2-containing medium.

Material: cultured CD4+ T cells from blood. The receptor's source is a human donor with COVID-19. This chain connects TRBV27 to TRBJ1-6; D is possibly TRBD1 (5 bases). This CDR3 reads CASSWTKSYNSPLHF. DNA for the CDR3: TGTGCCAGCAGTTGGACAAAATCCTATAATTCACCCCTCCACTTT.